This T cell receptor (beta chain) was found in a study of CD8 T cells in ankylosing spondylitis. Points from the study as a whole: Roughly eight highly homologous variants made up a TCR beta motif that seemed to typify ankylosing spondylitis blood. Clones tied to disease were said to be significantly enriched in matched ankylosing spondylitis synovial fluid. Researchers report that disease-linked clones proved CD8+ and relatively rare in peripheral blood. Earlier literature documents some of the motif variants in reactive arthritis synovial fluid and blood.

This clonotype has more than one count but fewer than ten. Antigen specificity is unknown. This CDR3 has 15 amino acids. Germline CDR1 and CDR2: SGHRS and YFSETQ. V shed 4 bases and J shed 4 bases, with 15 bases lying between them. Using quantitative 5'-RACE with molecular barcodes, the authors made TCR beta libraries. Via MiXCR, TCRdb re-called the 5' RACE reads, giving one row per CDR3 protein. The sample consists of some 330,000 distinct CDR3 sequences, approximately 8% of them appearing once. Sequenced sample: blood, either unsorted or a sorted T cell fraction (not recorded which). This chain uses TRBV5-1 with TRBJ2-1; tentative D call: TRBD1 (6 bases). This receptor was obtained from a male donor with ankylosing spondylitis. The CDR3 bases are TGCGCCAGCAGCACCGGACAGAGGAGTTACAATGAGCAGTTCTTC. This translates into CASSTGQRSYNEQFF.